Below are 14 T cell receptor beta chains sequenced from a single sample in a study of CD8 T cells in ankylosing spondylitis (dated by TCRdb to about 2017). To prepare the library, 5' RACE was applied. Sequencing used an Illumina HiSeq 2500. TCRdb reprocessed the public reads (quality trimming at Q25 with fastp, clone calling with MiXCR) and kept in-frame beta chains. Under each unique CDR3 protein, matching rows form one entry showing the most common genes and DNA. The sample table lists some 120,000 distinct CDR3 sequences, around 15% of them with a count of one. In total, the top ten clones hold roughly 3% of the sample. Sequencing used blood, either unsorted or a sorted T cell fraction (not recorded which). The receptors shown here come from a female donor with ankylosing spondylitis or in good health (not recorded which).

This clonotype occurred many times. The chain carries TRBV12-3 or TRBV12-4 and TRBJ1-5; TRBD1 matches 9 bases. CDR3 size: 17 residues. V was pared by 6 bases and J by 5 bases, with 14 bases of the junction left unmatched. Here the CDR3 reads CASSSILGGTGYQPQHF. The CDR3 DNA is TGTGCCAGCAGCTCAATCCTGGGTGGGACAGGGTATCAGCCCCAGCATTTT.

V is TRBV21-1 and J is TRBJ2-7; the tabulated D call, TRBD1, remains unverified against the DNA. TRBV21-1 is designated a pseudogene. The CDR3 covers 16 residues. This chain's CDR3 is CASSKAGTGARYEQYF. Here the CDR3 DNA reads TGTGCCAGCAGCAAAGCGGGAACAGGGGCCCGCTACGAGCAGTACTTC.

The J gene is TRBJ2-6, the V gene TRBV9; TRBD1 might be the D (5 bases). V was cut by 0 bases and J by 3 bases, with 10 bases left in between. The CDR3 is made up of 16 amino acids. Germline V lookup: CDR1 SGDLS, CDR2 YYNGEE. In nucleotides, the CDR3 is TGTGCCAGCAGCGTAGCGCTCCAGGGTGGGGCCAACGTCCTGACTTTC. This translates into CASSVALQGGANVLTF.

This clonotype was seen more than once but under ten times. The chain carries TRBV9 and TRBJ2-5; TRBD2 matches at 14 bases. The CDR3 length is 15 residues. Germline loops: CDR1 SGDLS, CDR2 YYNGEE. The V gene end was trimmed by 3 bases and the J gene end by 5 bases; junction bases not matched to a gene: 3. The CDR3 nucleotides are TGTGCCAGCAGCGGACTAGCGGGGGGGCAGGAGACCCAGTACTTC. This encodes CASSGLAGGQETQYF.

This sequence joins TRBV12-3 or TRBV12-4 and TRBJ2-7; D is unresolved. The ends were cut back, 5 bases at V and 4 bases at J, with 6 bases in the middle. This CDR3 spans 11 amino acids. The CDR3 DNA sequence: TGTGCCAGCAGTCGACATTACGAGCAGTACTTC. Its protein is CASSRHYEQYF.

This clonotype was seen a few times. The CDR3 loop is CASSPEAYDYGYTF. For the CDR3, the DNA is TGCGCCAGCAGCCCGGAGGCTTACGACTATGGCTACACCTTC. The chain has TRBV5-1 and TRBJ1-2, with D unresolved. From germline, CDR1 is SGHRS and CDR2 YFSETQ. This CDR3 comprises 14 residues. V gave up 4 bases and J gave up 3 bases, with 13 bases separating them.

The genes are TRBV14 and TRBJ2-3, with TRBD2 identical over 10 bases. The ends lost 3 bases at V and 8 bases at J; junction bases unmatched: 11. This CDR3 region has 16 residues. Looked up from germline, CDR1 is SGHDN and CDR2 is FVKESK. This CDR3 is CASSQRNSGRSVTQYF. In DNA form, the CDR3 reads TGTGCCAGCAGCCAGAGGAATAGCGGGAGGAGTGTTACGCAGTATTTT.

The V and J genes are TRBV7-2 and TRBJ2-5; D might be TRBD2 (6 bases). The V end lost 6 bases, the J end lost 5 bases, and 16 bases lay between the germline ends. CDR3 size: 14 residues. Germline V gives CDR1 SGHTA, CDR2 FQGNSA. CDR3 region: CASRRGGGAETQYF. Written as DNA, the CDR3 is TGTGCCAGCAGGAGGGGCGGAGGGGCGGAGACCCAGTACTTC.

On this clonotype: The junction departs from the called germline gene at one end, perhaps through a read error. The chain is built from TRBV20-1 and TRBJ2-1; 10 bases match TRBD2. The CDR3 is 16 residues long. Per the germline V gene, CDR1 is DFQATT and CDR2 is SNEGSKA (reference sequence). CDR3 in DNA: TGCTGTGCTAGAGATCTCAGCGGGGGGGCTCGCAATGAGCAGTTCTTC. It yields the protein CCARDLSGGARNEQFF.

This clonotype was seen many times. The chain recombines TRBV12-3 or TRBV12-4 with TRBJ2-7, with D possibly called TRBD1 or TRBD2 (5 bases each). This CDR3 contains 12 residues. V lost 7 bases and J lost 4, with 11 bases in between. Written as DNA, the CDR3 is TGTGCCAGCAATCGGGGCCGGTACGAGCAGTACTTC. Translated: CASNRGRYEQYF.

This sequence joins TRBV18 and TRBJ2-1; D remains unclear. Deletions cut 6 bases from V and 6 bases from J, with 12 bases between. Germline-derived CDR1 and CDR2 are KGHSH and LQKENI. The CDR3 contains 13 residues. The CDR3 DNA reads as TGTGCCAGCTCCCCTCGTCCGGGCAATGAGCAGTTCTTC. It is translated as CASSPRPGNEQFF.

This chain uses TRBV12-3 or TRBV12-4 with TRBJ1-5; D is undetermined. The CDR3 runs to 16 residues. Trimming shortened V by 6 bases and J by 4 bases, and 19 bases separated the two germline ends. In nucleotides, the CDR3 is TGTGCCAGCAGCCCAGAAGCCCCCGGGAGAAATCAGCCCCAGCATTTT. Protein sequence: CASSPEAPGRNQPQHF.

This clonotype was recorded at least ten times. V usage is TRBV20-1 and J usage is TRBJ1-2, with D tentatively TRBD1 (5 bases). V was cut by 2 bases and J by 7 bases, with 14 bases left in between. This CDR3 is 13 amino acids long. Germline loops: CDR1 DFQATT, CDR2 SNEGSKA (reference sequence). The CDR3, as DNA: TGCAGTGCTAGAATTTCAGGGTCCGGTGGCTACACCTTC. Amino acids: CSARISGSGGYTF.

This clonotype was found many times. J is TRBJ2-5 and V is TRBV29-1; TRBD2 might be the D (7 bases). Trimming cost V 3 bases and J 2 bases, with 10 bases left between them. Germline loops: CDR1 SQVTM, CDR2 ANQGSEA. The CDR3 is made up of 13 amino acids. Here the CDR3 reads CSVDRGAQETQYF. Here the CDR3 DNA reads TGCAGCGTTGACCGGGGGGCGCAAGAGACCCAGTACTTC.